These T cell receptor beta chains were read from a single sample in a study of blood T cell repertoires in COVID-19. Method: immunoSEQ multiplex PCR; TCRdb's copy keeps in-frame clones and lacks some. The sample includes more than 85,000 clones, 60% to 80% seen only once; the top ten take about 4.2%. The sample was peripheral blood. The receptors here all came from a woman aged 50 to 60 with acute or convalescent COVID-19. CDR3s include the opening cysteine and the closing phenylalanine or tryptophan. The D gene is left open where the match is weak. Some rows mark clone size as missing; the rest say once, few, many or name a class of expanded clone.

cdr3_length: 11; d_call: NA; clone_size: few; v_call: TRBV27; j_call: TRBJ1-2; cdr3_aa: CASFPFYGYTF; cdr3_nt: TGTGCCAGCTTCCCCTTCTATGGCTACACCTTC
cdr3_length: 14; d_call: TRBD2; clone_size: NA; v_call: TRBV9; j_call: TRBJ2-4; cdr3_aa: CASNTGGIGNIQYF; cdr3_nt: TGTGCCAGCAATACCGGGGGGATAGGAAACATTCAGTACTTC
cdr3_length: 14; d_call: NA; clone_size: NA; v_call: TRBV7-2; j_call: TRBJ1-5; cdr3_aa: CASSTEAGDQPQHF; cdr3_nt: TGTGCCAGCAGCACCGAAGCCGGGGATCAGCCCCAGCATTTT
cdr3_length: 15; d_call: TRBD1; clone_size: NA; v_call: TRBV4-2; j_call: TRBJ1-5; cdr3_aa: CASSQAGTADQPQHF; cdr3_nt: TGTGCCAGCAGCCAAGCCGGGACAGCGGATCAGCCCCAGCATTTT
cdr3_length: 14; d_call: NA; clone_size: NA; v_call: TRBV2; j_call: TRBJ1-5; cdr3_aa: CASSESGNNQPQHF; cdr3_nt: TGTGCCAGCAGTGAATCGGGGAACAATCAGCCCCAGCATTTT
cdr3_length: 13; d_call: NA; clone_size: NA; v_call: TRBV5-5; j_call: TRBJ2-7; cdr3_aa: CASSLAVSYEQYF; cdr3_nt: TGTGCCAGCAGCTTGGCGGTTTCCTACGAGCAGTACTTC
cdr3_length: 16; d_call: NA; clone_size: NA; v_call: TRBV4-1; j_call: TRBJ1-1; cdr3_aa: CASSPRSSGVVAEAFF; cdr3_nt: TGCGCCAGCAGCCCAAGATCATCAGGGGTGGTTGCTGAAGCTTTCTTT
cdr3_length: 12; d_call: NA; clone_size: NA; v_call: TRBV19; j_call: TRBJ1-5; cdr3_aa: CASGQVDQPQHF; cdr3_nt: TGTGCCAGTGGGCAGGTGGATCAGCCCCAGCATTTT
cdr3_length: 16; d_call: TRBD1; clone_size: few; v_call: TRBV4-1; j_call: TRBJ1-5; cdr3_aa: CASSQVGTGANQPQHF; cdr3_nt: TGCGCCAGCAGCCAAGTTGGGACAGGGGCGAATCAGCCCCAGCATTTT
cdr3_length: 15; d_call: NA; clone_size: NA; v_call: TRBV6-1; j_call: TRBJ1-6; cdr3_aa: CASSEGAGFNSPLHF; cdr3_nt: TGTGCCAGCAGTGAAGGGGCGGGATTTAATTCACCCCTCCACTTT
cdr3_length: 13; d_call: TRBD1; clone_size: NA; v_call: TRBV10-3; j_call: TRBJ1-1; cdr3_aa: CAITEDRGLEAFF; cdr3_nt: TGTGCCATCACCGAGGACAGGGGTCTTGAAGCTTTCTTT
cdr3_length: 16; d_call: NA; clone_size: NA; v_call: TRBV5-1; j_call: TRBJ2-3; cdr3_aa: CASSLVPPEGTDTQYF; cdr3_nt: TGCGCCAGCAGCTTGGTCCCCCCCGAGGGCACAGATACGCAGTATTTT
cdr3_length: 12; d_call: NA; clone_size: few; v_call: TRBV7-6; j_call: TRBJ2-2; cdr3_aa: CASSLEAGELFF; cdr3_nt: TGTGCCAGCAGCCTCGAGGCCGGGGAGCTGTTTTTT
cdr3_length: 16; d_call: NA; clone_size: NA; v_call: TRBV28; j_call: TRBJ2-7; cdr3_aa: CASSLPTGLVSYEQYF; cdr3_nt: TGTGCCAGCAGTTTGCCGACAGGCCTCGTCTCCTACGAGCAGTACTTC
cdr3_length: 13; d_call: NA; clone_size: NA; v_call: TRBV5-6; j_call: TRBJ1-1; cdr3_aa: CASSLTVNTEAFF; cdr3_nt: TGTGCCAGCAGCCTAACGGTGAACACTGAAGCTTTCTTT
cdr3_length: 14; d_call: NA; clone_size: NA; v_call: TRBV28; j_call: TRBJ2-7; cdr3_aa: CASSRQVKNFEQYF; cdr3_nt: TGTGCCAGCAGCCGACAGGTAAAAAACTTCGAGCAGTACTTC
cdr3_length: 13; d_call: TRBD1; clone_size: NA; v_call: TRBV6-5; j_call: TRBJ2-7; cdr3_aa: CASTRDSSTEQYF; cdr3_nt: TGTGCCAGCACCCGGGACAGTTCCACCGAGCAGTACTTC
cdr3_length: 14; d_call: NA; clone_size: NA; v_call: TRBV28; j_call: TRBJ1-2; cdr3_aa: CASSLGGYLYGYTF; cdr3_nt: TGTGCCAGCAGTTTAGGGGGGTATCTCTATGGCTACACCTTC
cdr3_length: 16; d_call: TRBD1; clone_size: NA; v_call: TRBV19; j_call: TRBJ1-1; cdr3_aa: CASSIDGTGGHGEAFF; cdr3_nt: TGTGCCAGTAGTATAGATGGGACAGGGGGTCATGGTGAAGCTTTCTTT
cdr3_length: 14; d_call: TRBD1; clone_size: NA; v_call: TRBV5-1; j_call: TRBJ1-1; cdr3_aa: CASSLGQGLTEAFF; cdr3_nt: TGCGCCAGCAGCTTAGGACAGGGGCTCACTGAAGCTTTCTTT
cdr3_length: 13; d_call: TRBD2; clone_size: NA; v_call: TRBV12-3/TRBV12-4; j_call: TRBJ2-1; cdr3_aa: CASSSGLEGEQFF; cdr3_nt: TGTGCCAGCAGTTCAGGACTAGAAGGTGAGCAGTTCTTC
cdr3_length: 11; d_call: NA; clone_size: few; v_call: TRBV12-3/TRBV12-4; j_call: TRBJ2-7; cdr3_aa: CVSGDRYEQYF; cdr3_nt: TGTGTTTCGGGGGATCGGTACGAGCAGTACTTC
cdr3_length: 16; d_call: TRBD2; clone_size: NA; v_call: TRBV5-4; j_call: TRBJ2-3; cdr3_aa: CASSSSRGASTDTQYF; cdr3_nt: TGTGCCAGCAGCTCCTCGCGGGGGGCCAGCACAGATACGCAGTATTTT
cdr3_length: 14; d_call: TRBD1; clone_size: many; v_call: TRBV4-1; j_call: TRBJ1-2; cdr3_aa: CASSHPGTVQGYTF; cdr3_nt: TGCGCCAGCAGCCATCCCGGGACAGTTCAAGGCTACACCTTC
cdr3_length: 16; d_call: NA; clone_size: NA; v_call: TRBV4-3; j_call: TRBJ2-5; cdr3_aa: CASSQDLTLGEETQYF; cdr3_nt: TGCGCCAGCAGCCAAGATCTGACGTTAGGAGAAGAGACCCAGTACTTC
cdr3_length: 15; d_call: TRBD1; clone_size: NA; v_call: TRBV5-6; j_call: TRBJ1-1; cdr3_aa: CASSFGTVADTEAFF; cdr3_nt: TGTGCCAGCAGCTTTGGGACAGTCGCGGACACTGAAGCTTTCTTT
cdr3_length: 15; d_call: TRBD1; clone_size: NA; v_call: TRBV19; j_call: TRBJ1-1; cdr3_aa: CASSIGAGGNTEAFF; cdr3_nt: TGTGCCAGTAGTATAGGGGCAGGGGGCAACACTGAAGCTTTCTTT
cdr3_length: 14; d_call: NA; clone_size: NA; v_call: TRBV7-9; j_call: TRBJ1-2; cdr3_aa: CASSLAGARYGYTF; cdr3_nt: TGTGCCAGCAGCTTGGCGGGGGCCCGCTATGGCTACACCTTC